These 25 T cell receptor beta chains originate from one sample sequenced in a study of T cell clusters in autoimmune cytopenias. Each sample's input was about 250 ng genomic DNA, 35,000 to 40,000 genome equivalents. TRB rearrangements were amplified by touch-down multiplex PCR with mixed TRB-A/B primers. TCRdb re-called the multiplex PCR reads; every CDR3 protein appears as one record, without DNA. In all, the sample yields 1,500 to 2,000 distinct CDR3 sequences. Sequenced sample: peripheral blood. These receptors were taken from a human donor with an autoimmune cytopenia, with autoimmune hepatitis or in good health (not recorded which).

The rearrangement links TRBV15 to TRBJ2-2. The CDR3 sequence is 16 residues long. CDR1 and CDR2 from the germline V gene are LNHNV and YYDKDF (reference sequence). The CDR3: CATSRDISGNTGELFF. Looking up the rest from reference TRBV15 and TRBJ2-2 gives the full variable domain: DAMVIQNPRYQVTQFGKPVTLSCSQTLNHNVMYWYQQKSSQAPKLLFHYYDKDFNNEADTPDNFQSRRPNTSFCFLDIRSPGLGDTAMYLCATSRDISGNTGELFFGEGSRLTVL.

The chain has TRBV7-9 and TRBJ1-1; TCRdb selects TRBD1, and the lack of DNA leaves this call unchecked. The CDR3 is made up of 16 amino acids. From germline, CDR1 is SEHNR and CDR2 FQNEAQ (reference sequence). The CDR3 loop is CASSLGPRGFGTEAFF.

This clonotype is classed as medium-sized by frequency. The J gene is TRBJ1-2, the V gene TRBV6-2 or TRBV6-3; absent DNA, TCRdb's TRBD1 call cannot be checked. This CDR3 is 13 amino acids long. Germline V CDR1 and CDR2: MNHEY, SVGEGT. CDR3 protein: CASNNPPALGYTF.

This clonotype is classed as medium-sized by frequency. The chain is built from TRBV5-5 and TRBJ1-4. CDR3 length equals 13 residues. Germline V gene sequence: CDR1 SGHKS, CDR2 YYEKEE (reference sequence). The CDR3 is CASSLGSNEKLFF.

The chain recombines TRBV6-1 with TRBJ2-5; the D gene TCRdb calls, TRBD1, cannot be checked with no DNA. The CDR3 is 13 residues long. Germline V gene sequence: CDR1 MNHNS, CDR2 SASEGT. The CDR3 sequence is CASSIQGRETQYF.

This clonotype shows up as medium-sized (0.01 to 0.1%) by frequency. This chain connects TRBV6-5 to TRBJ1-5. The length of the CDR3 is 14 residues. Germline values: CDR1 MNHEY, CDR2 SVGAGI. CDR3 residues: CASRMGNSNQPQHF.

This clonotype is identified as medium-sized from frequency. The gene calls are TRBV6-1 and TRBJ1-2. Germline lookup yields CDR1 MNHNS and CDR2 SASEGT. This CDR3 has 15 amino acids. CDR3 sequence reads: CASSEAHDTFYGYTF.

This clonotype counts as medium-sized by frequency. V usage is TRBV29-1 and J usage is TRBJ2-5; the D call from TCRdb, TRBD1, cannot be confirmed without DNA. This CDR3 has 15 residues. The germline CDR1 and CDR2 sequences are SQVTM and ANQGSEA. This CDR3 is CSVEDRDRYQETQYF.

Its frequency marks this clonotype as medium-sized. The chain combines TRBV11-1 with TRBJ2-5; TCRdb outputs TRBD2, but without DNA this stays unchecked. CDR1 is SGHAT and CDR2 is FQDESV in the germline V gene (reference sequence). CDR3 length: 15 residues. CDR3 sequence reads: CASSLSLSGGETQYF.

The chain couples TRBV7-6 to TRBJ1-1. The germline V gene has CDR1 SGHVS and CDR2 FNYEAQ. This CDR3 has 15 amino acids. This chain's CDR3 is CASSLAPGVNTEAFF.

The J gene is TRBJ1-4, the V gene TRBV7-9; with no DNA, the TCRdb D assignment of TRBD1 cannot be verified. Germline V gene data show CDR1 as SEHNR and CDR2 as FQNEAQ (reference sequence). CDR3 length: 15 residues. Here the CDR3 reads CASSLEGGGDEKLFF.

Judged by frequency, this clonotype is medium-sized. This CDR3 is CAWSYTHYGYTF. This chain joins TRBV30 and TRBJ1-2. This CDR3 comprises 12 residues. The germline gives CDR1 GTSNPN, CDR2 SVGIG (reference sequence).

The V gene is TRBV2, the J gene TRBJ1-4. This CDR3 has 15 amino acids. Germline V CDR1 and CDR2: SNHLY, FYNNEI. CDR3 loop: CASRTRTIPGEKLFF.

Judged by frequency, this clonotype is medium-sized (0.01 to 0.1%). The J gene is TRBJ1-2, the V gene TRBV30; absent DNA, TCRdb's TRBD1 call cannot be checked. The germline CDR1 and CDR2 sequences are GTSNPN and SVGIG (reference sequence). This CDR3 is 13 amino acids long. CDR3 residues: CACLGTGSYGYTF.

The CDR3 loop is CASSQVAGADNEQFF. The chain couples TRBV14 to TRBJ2-1; the TCRdb call, TRBD2, lacks DNA for checking. Germline assignment: CDR1 SGHDN and CDR2 FVKESK. The CDR3 extends over 15 amino acids.

This clonotype registers medium-sized (0.01 to 0.1%) by frequency. The V and J genes are TRBV12-3 or TRBV12-4 and TRBJ1-6. The CDR3 has 13 amino acids. The CDR3: CASSLGIGSPLHF.

This clonotype shows up as medium-sized by frequency. The chain joins TRBV19 to TRBJ2-1; TCRdb calls TRBD2, which cannot be checked without DNA. CDR1 is LNHDA, CDR2 SQIVND, per germline (reference sequence). The CDR3 length is 15 residues. This CDR3 is CASSIGLLAGDEQFF.

Frequency places this clonotype as medium-sized (0.01 to 0.1%). This rearrangement joins TRBV6-1 to TRBJ2-7; TCRdb picks TRBD1, but there is no DNA to check that call. CDR3 size: 14 residues. Germline values: CDR1 MNHNS, CDR2 SASEGT. The CDR3 spells CASSELGGSYEQYF.

This clonotype is deemed medium-sized by its frequency. The CDR3 here is CASSAALGTNYEQYF. The chain links TRBV19 to TRBJ2-7; the TCRdb D gene call, TRBD1, has no DNA to confirm it. Germline CDR1 and CDR2: LNHDA and SQIVND (reference sequence). This CDR3 contains 15 residues.

The rearrangement joins TRBV20-1 to TRBJ2-5; the D call from TCRdb, TRBD2, cannot be confirmed without DNA. The CDR3 has 14 amino acids. Germline V CDR1 and CDR2: DFQATT, SNEGSKA (reference sequence). CDR3 sequence reads: CSARGTSGQETQYF.

This sequence joins TRBV7-6 and TRBJ2-2; TCRdb designates TRBD1, a call that cannot be tested without DNA. Germline CDR1 and CDR2: SGHVS and FNYEAQ. The CDR3 consists of 15 residues. The CDR3: CASSLASGLKGELFF. The full variable domain, rest sourced from reference TRBV7-6 and TRBJ2-2, is GAGVSQSPRYKVTKRGQDVALRCDPISGHVSLYWYRQALGQGPEFLTYFNYEAQQDKSGLPNDRFSAERPEGSISTLTIQRTEQRDSAMYRCASSLASGLKGELFFGEGSRLTVL.

Frequency places this clonotype as medium-sized. This chain links TRBV6-5 with TRBJ2-7. The CDR3 has 13 amino acids. Per germline, CDR1 MNHEY and CDR2 SVGAGI. The CDR3 is CASSLGSPYEQYF.

The CDR3 reads CASSYSPGRLANEKLFF. The chain links TRBV6-5 to TRBJ1-4; without DNA, the TCRdb call of TRBD1 cannot be checked. The germline V gene has CDR1 MNHEY and CDR2 SVGAGI. CDR3 length: 17 residues.

This clonotype is classed as medium-sized by frequency. The chain recombines TRBV6-5 with TRBJ1-2; TCRdb reports TRBD1, a call that lacks DNA to check it against. Germline CDR1 MNHEY, CDR2 SVGAGI. The CDR3 spans 14 residues. The CDR3 loop reads CASRPGQGAYGYTF.

Here the CDR3 reads CASSDPRRQSTEAFF. V usage is TRBV2 and J usage is TRBJ1-1; TCRdb designates TRBD1, a call that cannot be tested without DNA. Looked up from germline, CDR1 is SNHLY and CDR2 is FYNNEI. The length of the CDR3 is 15 residues.